These 23 T cell receptor beta chains originate from one sample sequenced in a study of spatial heterogeneity in lung cancer (dated 2019 in TCRdb). The method behind the library was 5' RACE. Sequencing took place on a NextSeq 500. TCRdb reprocessed the public reads (quality trimming at Q25 with fastp, clone calling with MiXCR) and kept in-frame beta chains. Records with the same CDR3 protein are collapsed into one entry carrying the most frequent genes and DNA. The sample table contains roughly 7,000 distinct CDR3 sequences; only one count was recorded for around an eighth of them. The ten largest clones add up to more than 8.5% of the sample. Study-wide conclusions, independent of this receptor: A correlation was observed between the number of expanded intratumoral alpha and beta TCRs and the tumor nonsynonymous mutation count.

Reading the label with the study, this specimen's time point is: sample taken at primary tumor resection. Which antigens these TCRs recognize remains unknown. Sequencing was performed on lung tumor tissue, taken at surgery. The source is a male donor with early-stage non-small cell lung cancer.

This clonotype was counted many times. Since it is a stray read in a library aimed at alpha chains, this beta chain has a size that is not meaningful. The chain couples TRBV3-1 to TRBJ2-1, with TRBD1 matching over 7 bases. The CDR3 covers 14 residues. From germline, CDR1 is LGHDT and CDR2 YNNKEL (reference sequence). The ends lost 4 bases at V and 7 bases at J; junction bases unmatched: 7. The CDR3 loop is CASSPAGTVNEQFF. CDR3 nucleotide sequence: TGTGCCAGCAGCCCGGCCGGGACAGTAAATGAGCAGTTCTTC.

A note on this clonotype: This beta chain slipped into a library made for alpha chains as a stray read, so its size is not meaningful. This rearrangement joins TRBV12-3 or TRBV12-4 to TRBJ2-6; 7 nucleotides line up with TRBD1. CDR3 length equals 17 residues. V lost 3 bases, J lost 1 base, and 6 bases stayed unmatched. This CDR3 is CASSLETGKSGANVLTF. CDR3 nucleotides: TGTGCCAGCAGTTTGGAGACAGGGAAGTCTGGGGCCAACGTCCTGACTTTC.

This clonotype was observed at least ten times. This beta chain is off target for a library built for alpha chains, so its abundance means little. The CDR3 protein is CASQRWGTGNTIYF. CDR3 in DNA: TGTGCCAGCCAGAGGTGGGGGACTGGAAACACCATATATTTT. The chain has TRBV6-5 and TRBJ1-3; D perhaps matches TRBD1 (5 bases). The CDR3 consists of 14 residues. V lost 8 bases, J lost 2 bases, and 13 bases lay in between. Germline V lookup: CDR1 MNHEY, CDR2 SVGAGI.

As regards this clonotype: This beta chain is a stray read from a library made for alpha chains; its abundance is not meaningful. The V call is TRBV7-9, the J call TRBJ2-3; 7 bases map to TRBD2. Trimming removed 3 bases from V and 0 bases from J; junction bases left unmatched: 6. The CDR3 sequence is 16 residues long. Germline V CDR1 and CDR2: SEHNR, FQNEAQ (reference sequence). CDR3 bases: TGTGCCAGCAGCTTCGCGCGCGGGGGTAGCACAGATACGCAGTATTTT. The encoded protein is CASSFARGGSTDTQYF. Full variable domain (remainder filled in from reference TRBV7-9 and TRBJ2-3): DTGVSQNPRHKITKRGQNVTFRCDPISEHNRLYWYRQTLGQGPEFLTYFQNEAQLEKSRLLSDRFSAERPKGSFSTLEIQRTEQGDSAMYLCASSFARGGSTDTQYFGPGTRLTVL.

By share, this clonotype ranks as medium-sized (0.01 to 0.1%). The library was designed around alpha chains, so this beta chain is a stray read whose abundance carries little weight. This chain uses TRBV6-6 with TRBJ1-1; D is unclear. The CDR3 is 13 amino acids. V lost 2 bases to trimming and J lost 3 bases, with 7 bases between them. Germline CDR1 reads MNHNY; CDR2 reads SVGAGI (reference sequence). This CDR3 is CASSYRTDTEAFF. CDR3 sequence (DNA): TGTGCCAGCAGTTACAGGACGGACACTGAAGCTTTCTTT.

This clonotype was detected many times. Found in a library prepared for alpha chains, this beta chain is an off-target read, and its abundance has little meaning. The V gene is TRBV20-1, the J gene TRBJ2-7; D gene uncertain. The length of the CDR3 is 14 residues. The germline V and J ends were trimmed by 6 bases and 2 bases, with 17 bases remaining between them. Germline-derived CDR1 and CDR2 are DFQATT and SNEGSKA (reference sequence). The DNA for the CDR3 is TGCAGTGCCTCCCGAAGTTCCCTAACCTACGAGCAGTACTTC. This gives the protein CSASRSSLTYEQYF.

This clonotype ranks as medium-sized (0.01 to 0.1%). A library made for alpha chains picked up this beta chain off target, so its size means little. The chain joins TRBV11-2 to TRBJ1-3; D is possibly TRBD1 (6 bases). CDR3 length: 15 amino acids. V lost 3 bases to trimming and J lost 3 bases, with 12 bases between them. Germline-derived CDR1 and CDR2 are SGHAT and FQNNGV. The CDR3 DNA reads TGTGCCAGCAGCTTCACAGGGAACTATGGAAACACCATATATTTT. Its protein product is CASSFTGNYGNTIYF.

This clonotype was found many times. The library was prepared for alpha chains; this beta chain is a stray read, so its frequency means little. The chain has TRBV11-2 and TRBJ2-2, with TRBD1 matching over 7 bases. CDR3 length equals 16 residues. Germline V gene sequence: CDR1 SGHAT, CDR2 FQNNGV. V shed 5 bases, J shed 3 bases, and the junction held 9 bases outside the gene matches. CDR3 DNA sequence: TGTGCCAGCAGCCTTCAAGGGGGCCTGGACACCGGGGAGCTGTTTTTT. As protein: CASSLQGGLDTGELFF.

This clonotype was seen ten or more times. In a library made to pick up alpha chains, this beta chain is a stray read with a size that means little. The V and J genes are TRBV4-3 and TRBJ1-4; tentatively, D is TRBD1 (5 bases). Germline values: CDR1 LGHNA, CDR2 YSLEER. Trimming removed 0 bases at V and 7 bases at J, with 18 bases between. The CDR3 is made up of 17 amino acids. The CDR3 DNA sequence: TGCGCCAGCAGCCAAGATTTCCGGGGCGGGGATCGTGAAAAACTGTTTTTT. It codes for CASSQDFRGGDREKLFF.

This clonotype is medium-sized in the sample. This beta chain represents an off-target read in a library built for alpha chains; its size is of limited meaning. V usage is TRBV19 and J usage is TRBJ1-2; TRBD1 is a possible D gene (6 bases). Germline V lookup: CDR1 LNHDA, CDR2 SQIVND (reference sequence). The ends were cut back, 4 bases at V and 0 bases at J, with 18 bases in the middle. The CDR3 consists of 17 residues. DNA of the CDR3: TGTGCCAGTAGTAGGTTGCAGGACAGCAGATCTAACTATGGCTACACCTTC. This codes for CASSRLQDSRSNYGYTF.

This clonotype counts as medium-sized. The library was built for alpha chains, so this beta chain is an off-target read and its size means little. This chain connects TRBV29-1 to TRBJ1-6, with D unclear. V was shortened by 7 bases and J by 4 bases, with 11 bases between the two germline ends. CDR1 and CDR2 (germline): SQVTM, ANQGSEA. The CDR3 loop spans 13 amino acids. CDR3 coding DNA: TGCAGCGCTAGGGAGGGTTATAATTCACCCCTCCACTTT. It codes for CSAREGYNSPLHF.

The table lists this clonotype with many counts. Since it is a stray read in a library aimed at alpha chains, this beta chain has a size that is not meaningful. The rearrangement uses TRBV4-3 and TRBJ2-1; perhaps TRBD2 as D (5 bases). CDR1 and CDR2 (germline): LGHNA, YSLEER. The CDR3 runs to 19 residues. Trimming pared 0 bases from V and 0 bases from J, leaving 18 bases between. CDR3 sequence: CASSQDMTDFYLSYNEQFF. In DNA, the CDR3 is TGCGCCAGCAGCCAAGATATGACGGACTTCTACCTCTCCTACAATGAGCAGTTCTTC.

This clonotype was seen a handful of times. Found in a library prepared for alpha chains, this beta chain is an off-target read, and its abundance has little meaning. V and J are TRBV6-6 and TRBJ1-3; 9 bases are a match to TRBD1. The length of the CDR3 is 13 residues. V trimming: 7 bases; J trimming: 6 bases; junction bases outside the gene matches: 4. Germline-derived CDR1 and CDR2 are MNHNY and SVGAGI (reference sequence). The CDR3 coding sequence is TGTGCCAGCACCGACAGGGGGGAAAACACCATATATTTT. Translating gives CASTDRGENTIYF.

This clonotype was seen repeatedly, ten times or more. This beta chain is a stray sequence in a library constructed for alpha chains; its clone size is not meaningful. CDR3 loop: CASSLGADEQFF. The CDR3 DNA follows: TGTGCCAGCAGCTTAGGCGCGGATGAGCAGTTCTTC. V is TRBV7-2 and J is TRBJ2-1; D unclear. Trimming stripped 1 base from V and 8 bases from J, with 6 bases between. CDR1 and CDR2 from the germline V gene are SGHTA and FQGNSA. This CDR3 spans 12 amino acids.

To note about this clonotype: A library made for alpha chains picked up this beta chain off target, so its size means little. The gene calls are TRBV11-2 and TRBJ2-5, with 7 bases lining up with TRBD2. V lost 2 bases to trimming and J lost 5 bases; unmatched junction nucleotides: 5. Germline V gene sequence: CDR1 SGHAT, CDR2 FQNNGV. This CDR3 comprises 14 residues. The CDR3 sequence: CASSLWEGGETQYF. As DNA, the CDR3 is TGTGCCAGCAGCTTATGGGAGGGAGGGGAGACCCAGTACTTC. The complete variable domain, with remaining parts taken from reference TRBV11-2 and TRBJ2-5, reads EAGVAQSPRYKIIEKRQSVAFWCNPISGHATLYWYQQILGQGPKLLIQFQNNGVVDDSQLPKDRFSAERLKGVDSTLKIQPAKLEDSAVYLCASSLWEGGETQYFGPGTRLLVL.

As concerns this clonotype: This beta chain lies outside the target of a library built for alpha chains; its clone size means little. This chain uses TRBV28 with TRBJ1-2; TRBD1 matches 7 bases. This CDR3 has 14 amino acids. V shed 3 bases and J 4 bases; nucleotides not matched to a gene: 5. Germline-derived CDR1 and CDR2 are MDHEN and SYDVKM. CDR3 loop: CASSFTGQIYGYTF. DNA of the CDR3: TGTGCCAGCAGTTTTACGGGACAGATCTATGGCTACACCTTC.

In this sample, this clonotype turned up many times. This beta chain lies outside the target of a library built for alpha chains; its clone size means little. The chain's CDR3 is CASSLNGKETQYF. CDR3 in DNA: TGCGCCAGCAGCTTGAACGGAAAAGAGACCCAGTACTTC. This sequence joins TRBV5-1 and TRBJ2-5; D gene unclear. The germline V gene encodes CDR1 SGHRS and CDR2 YFSETQ. V was pared by 1 base and J by 3 bases, with 7 bases between. The CDR3 totals 13 residues.

This clonotype was found many times. Within a library made for alpha chains, this beta chain is off target, and its count is uninformative. The V and J genes are TRBV12-3 or TRBV12-4 and TRBJ2-5; D perhaps matches TRBD1 (7 bases). This CDR3 is built from 17 residues. Trimming took off 2 bases at V and 2 bases at J, with 18 bases between the two ends. The CDR3 DNA follows: TGTGCCAGCAGTTTAACTGCAGGGGGAGGAGGTCAAGAGACCCAGTACTTC. The encoded protein is CASSLTAGGGGQETQYF.

This clonotype is categorized as medium-sized. Within a library made for alpha chains, this beta chain is off target, and its count is uninformative. The rearrangement joins TRBV20-1 to TRBJ1-1; 7 bases map to TRBD1. V lost 6 bases and J lost 5; bases outside the gene matches: 12. This CDR3 has 14 amino acids. Germline V lookup: CDR1 DFQATT, CDR2 SNEGSKA (reference sequence). The CDR3 bases are TGCAGTGCAAATGACAGGGTTTTTGGTACTGAAGCTTTCTTT. Translating it yields CSANDRVFGTEAFF.

In its sample, this clonotype ranks as medium-sized. This beta chain is a stray read from a library made for alpha chains; its abundance is not meaningful. V gene TRBV19 combines with J gene TRBJ1-2; 9 bases map to TRBD1. This CDR3 has 15 residues. Germline lookup yields CDR1 LNHDA and CDR2 SQIVND (reference sequence). The J segment lost 4 bases and the V segment lost 6 bases, leaving 9 bases of the junction unmatched. CDR3 in amino acids: CASRITGTGSYGYTF. The CDR3 bases are TGTGCCAGTAGGATCACCGGGACAGGGAGCTATGGCTACACCTTC.

By proportion, this clonotype is medium-sized. This beta chain came through as a stray read in a library set up for alpha chains, and its size says little. This chain uses TRBV24-1 with TRBJ2-3; a possible D gene is TRBD2 (5 bases). CDR1 KGHDR and CDR2 SFDVKD come from the germline V gene. CDR3 length: 17 residues. The V end was cut by 5 bases, the J end by 0 bases, with 17 bases between. CDR3 region: CATSGYLDERSTDTQYF. CDR3 DNA: TGTGCCACCAGTGGGTACCTGGATGAGCGGAGCACAGATACGCAGTATTTT.

This clonotype was counted ten times or more. In a library made to pick up alpha chains, this beta chain is a stray read with a size that means little. V and J are TRBV29-1 and TRBJ2-3; D call uncertain. V was clipped by 3 bases and J by 1 base, with 8 bases between them. The CDR3 length is 13 residues. CDR1 is SQVTM, CDR2 ANQGSEA, per germline. The CDR3 nucleotides read TGCAGCGTTGAGTGGCAGGGCACAGATACGCAGTATTTT. Protein product: CSVEWQGTDTQYF.

This clonotype is large in the sample. The library was designed around alpha chains, so this beta chain is a stray read whose abundance carries little weight. CDR3: CASSSDRLRTEAFF. The CDR3 DNA is TGTGCCAGCAGCTCAGACAGGTTAAGGACTGAAGCTTTCTTT. The chain is built from TRBV7-9 and TRBJ1-1, with a possible D match to TRBD1 (6 bases). CDR1 SEHNR and CDR2 FQNEAQ come from the germline V gene (reference sequence). Trimming left V 4 bases short and J 5 bases short, with 14 bases between. This CDR3 comprises 14 residues.